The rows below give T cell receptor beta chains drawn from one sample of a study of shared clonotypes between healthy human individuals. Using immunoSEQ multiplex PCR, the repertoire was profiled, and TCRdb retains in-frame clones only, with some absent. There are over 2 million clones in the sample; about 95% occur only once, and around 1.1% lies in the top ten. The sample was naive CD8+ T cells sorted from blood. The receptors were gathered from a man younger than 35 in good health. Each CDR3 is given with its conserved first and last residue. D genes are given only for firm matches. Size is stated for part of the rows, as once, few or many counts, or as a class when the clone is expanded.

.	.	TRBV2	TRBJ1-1	CASSDPTNTEAFF	TGTGCCAGCAGTGATCCTACGAACACTGAAGCTTTCTTT
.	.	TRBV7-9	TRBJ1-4	CASSEDRNNEKLFF	TGTGCCAGCAGCGAAGACAGGAATAATGAAAAACTGTTTTTT
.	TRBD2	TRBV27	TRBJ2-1	CASNGLAENNEQFF	TGTGCCAGTAATGGACTAGCGGAGAACAATGAGCAGTTCTTC
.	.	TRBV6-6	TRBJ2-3	CASSYQGNPTDTQYF	TGTGCCAGCAGTTACCAAGGGAACCCCACAGATACGCAGTATTTT
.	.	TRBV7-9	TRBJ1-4	CASSLVWGTNEKLFF	TGTGCCAGCAGCTTAGTTTGGGGAACTAATGAAAAACTGTTTTTT
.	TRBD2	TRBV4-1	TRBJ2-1	CASSQELSGGYNEQFF	TGCGCCAGCAGCCAAGAACTGAGCGGGGGGTACAATGAGCAGTTCTTC
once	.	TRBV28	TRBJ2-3	CASSPIIEVQDTQYF	TGTGCCAGCAGCCCCATAATCGAAGTACAAGATACGCAGTATTTT
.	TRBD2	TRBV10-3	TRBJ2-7	CAISDVGTSYEQYF	TGTGCCATCAGTGATGTTGGGACTAGCTACGAGCAGTACTTC
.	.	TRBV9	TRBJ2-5	CASSEFGRETQYF	TGTGCCAGCAGTGAGTTTGGGAGGGAGACCCAGTACTTC
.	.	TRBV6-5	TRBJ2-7	CASSYSVAALTYEQYF	TGTGCCAGCAGTTACTCGGTGGCAGCCCTTACTTACGAGCAGTACTTC
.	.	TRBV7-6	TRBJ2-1	CASSLAWTTSSYNEQFF	TGTGCCAGCAGCTTAGCGTGGACAACGAGCTCCTACAATGAGCAGTTCTTC
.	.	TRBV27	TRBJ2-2	CASSLSTGELFF	TGTGCCAGCAGTTTATCTACCGGGGAGCTGTTTTTT
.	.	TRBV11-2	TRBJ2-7	CASSLGASTNTLFYEQYF	TGTGCCAGCAGCTTAGGGGCCAGCACAAACACCCTGTTCTACGAGCAGTACTTC
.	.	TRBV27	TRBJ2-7	CASSPGASYEQYF	TGTGCCAGCAGCCCAGGGGCTTCCTACGAGCAGTACTTC
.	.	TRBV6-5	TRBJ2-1	CASRALWDNEQFF	TGTGCCAGCAGAGCGCTTTGGGACAATGAGCAGTTCTTC
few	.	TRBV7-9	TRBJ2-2	CASSPSNTGELFF	TGTGCCAGCAGCCCCTCGAACACCGGGGAGCTGTTTTTT
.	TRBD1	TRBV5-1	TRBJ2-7	CASSPGTAYEQYF	TGCGCCAGCAGTCCCGGGACAGCCTACGAGCAGTACTTC
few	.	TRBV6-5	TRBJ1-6	CASTSGAIGDSPLHF	TGTGCCAGCACATCAGGGGCCATTGGGGATTCACCCCTCCACTTT
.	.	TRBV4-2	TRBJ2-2	CASSQDPPGGDNTGELFF	TGTGCCAGCAGCCAAGATCCCCCCGGCGGAGATAACACCGGGGAGCTGTTTTTT
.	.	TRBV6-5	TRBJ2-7	CASRGRSGGSYEQYF	TGTGCCAGCAGGGGGAGGAGTGGCGGATCCTACGAGCAGTACTTC
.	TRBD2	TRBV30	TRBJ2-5	CAWSRASGAQETQYF	TGTGCCTGGAGTAGGGCTAGCGGAGCTCAAGAGACCCAGTACTTC
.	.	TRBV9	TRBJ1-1	CASSVYGENTEAFF	TGTGCCAGCAGCGTATATGGGGAGAACACTGAAGCTTTCTTT
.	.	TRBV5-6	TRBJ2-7	CASKNSHYEQYF	TGTGCCAGCAAGAACAGCCACTACGAGCAGTACTTC
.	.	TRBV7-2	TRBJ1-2	CASRSSSYTF	TGTGCCAGCCGGTCCTCGAGCTACACCTTC